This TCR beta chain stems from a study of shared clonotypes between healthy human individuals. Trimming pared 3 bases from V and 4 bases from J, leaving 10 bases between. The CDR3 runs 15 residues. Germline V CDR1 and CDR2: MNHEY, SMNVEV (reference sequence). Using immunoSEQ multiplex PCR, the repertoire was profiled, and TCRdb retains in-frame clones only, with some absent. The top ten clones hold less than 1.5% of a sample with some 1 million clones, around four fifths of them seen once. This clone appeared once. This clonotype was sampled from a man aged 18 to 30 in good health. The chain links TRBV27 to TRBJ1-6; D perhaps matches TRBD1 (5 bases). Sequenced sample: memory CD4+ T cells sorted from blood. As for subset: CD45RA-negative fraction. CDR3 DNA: TGTGCCAGCAGTTTCCGGCAGGGTTATAATTCACCCCTCCACTTT. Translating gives CASSFRQGYNSPLHF.